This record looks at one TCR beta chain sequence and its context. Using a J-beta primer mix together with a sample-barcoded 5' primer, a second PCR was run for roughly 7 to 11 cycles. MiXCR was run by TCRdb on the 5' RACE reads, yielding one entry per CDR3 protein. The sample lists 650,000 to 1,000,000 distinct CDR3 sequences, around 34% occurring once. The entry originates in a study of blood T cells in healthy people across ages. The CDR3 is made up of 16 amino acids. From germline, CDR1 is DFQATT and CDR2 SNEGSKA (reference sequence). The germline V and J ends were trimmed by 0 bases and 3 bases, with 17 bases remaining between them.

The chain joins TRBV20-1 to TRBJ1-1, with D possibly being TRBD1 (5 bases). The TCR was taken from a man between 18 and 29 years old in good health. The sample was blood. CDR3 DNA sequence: TGCAGTGCTAGAGATCTTGGGGCCCGGTGGGACACTGAAGCTTTCTTT. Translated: CSARDLGARWDTEAFF.